Shown below are 24 T cell receptor beta chains from a single sample sequenced in a study of cytomegalovirus exposure and HLA in healthy donors. PCR involved 60 Vbeta and 13 Jbeta primers. This table comes from immunoSEQ multiplex PCR, and its TCRdb copy is limited to in-frame clones, with some not included. The sample yields 160,000 or so clones, approximately 81% seen once. The sequenced sample was PBMCs. The receptors originated from a man between 18 and 35 years old in good health and CMV-seronegative.

In this sample, this clone turned up once. This rearrangement joins TRBV29-1 to TRBJ2-1, with a possible D match to TRBD2 (5 bases). Between the trimmed V and J ends, which lost 5 bases and 6 bases, there was a span of 20 bases. The CDR3 has 15 residues. From germline, CDR1 is SQVTM and CDR2 ANQGSEA. CDR3 nucleotides: TGCAGCGTTTTTAGCGATGGAGGTGTAAGCAATGAGCAGTTCTTC. Translation: CSVFSDGGVSNEQFF.

In this sample, this clone turned up a few times. The chain combines TRBV7-9 with TRBJ2-2; 7 bases are a match to TRBD1. V lost 6 bases, J lost 4 bases, and 11 bases stayed unmatched. Germline-derived CDR1 and CDR2 are SEHNR and FQNEAQ (reference sequence). This CDR3 is 16 amino acids long. This chain's CDR3 is CASRKGARGGTGELFF. The CDR3 DNA reads TGTGCCAGCAGAAAGGGGGCCAGGGGCGGCACCGGGGAGCTGTTTTTT.

V gene TRBV5-4 combines with J gene TRBJ1-1; D not certain. The length of the CDR3 is 15 residues. Germline-derived CDR1 and CDR2 are SGHNT and YYREEE (reference sequence). Trimming cost V 9 bases and J 1 base, with 19 bases left between them. The CDR3 is CAIPEAPGGNTEAFF. CDR3 in DNA: TGTGCCATCCCCGAAGCGCCCGGAGGGAACACTGAAGCTTTCTTT.

CDR3 protein: CASSFDTSGAYEQYF. CDR3 sequence (DNA): TGTGCCAGCAGCTTCGATACTAGCGGCGCCTACGAGCAGTACTTC. The chain uses TRBV7-2 and TRBJ2-7; 8 bases align to TRBD2. The V gene's germline CDR1 is SGHTA and CDR2 FQGNSA. Trimming at V came to 3 bases and at J to 2 bases, leaving 6 bases not matched to a gene. This CDR3 is 15 amino acids long.

This chain links TRBV30 with TRBJ1-2; 7 positions agree with TRBD1. This CDR3 has 11 residues. After removal of 4 bases from V and 6 bases from J, the junction contained 2 bases not matched to a gene. CDR1 GTSNPN and CDR2 SVGIG come from the germline V gene (reference sequence). The CDR3 reads CAWNQGDGYTF. The CDR3 region has the DNA TGTGCCTGGAATCAGGGGGATGGCTACACCTTC.

Written as DNA, the CDR3 is TGTGCCAGCAGCTTACCCCCGGACAGTGAAGATACGCAGTATTTT. Translating gives CASSLPPDSEDTQYF. The chain carries TRBV13 and TRBJ2-3; a possible D gene is TRBD1 (6 bases). In germline, CDR1 is PRHDT, CDR2 FYEKMQ (reference sequence). V was pared by 2 bases and J by 5 bases, with 14 bases between. The CDR3 is made up of 15 amino acids.

V is TRBV29-1 and J is TRBJ1-4; TRBD1 matches 9 bases. V dropped 6 bases and J dropped 6; count of bases not matched to a gene: 8. Germline V gene lookup returns CDR1 SQVTM and CDR2 ANQGSEA. This CDR3 comprises 14 residues. This chain's CDR3 is CSVRRGQGDEKLFF. CDR3 DNA: TGCAGCGTGAGGAGGGGACAGGGTGATGAAAAACTGTTTTTT.

This chain uses TRBV5-1 with TRBJ2-2, with 9 bases identical to TRBD2. The V and J ends lost 7 bases and 4 bases, in that order; junction bases with no gene match: 5. The CDR3 is 14 residues long. The germline gives CDR1 SGHRS, CDR2 YFSETQ. The CDR3 protein is CASQRGDPTGELFF. The CDR3 nucleotides read TGCGCCAGCCAGCGGGGGGACCCCACCGGGGAGCTGTTTTTT.

As for this clone: Its ends do not fully match the called genes, so a read error is possible. V and J are TRBV28 and TRBJ1-4; 7 nucleotides agree with TRBD1. The germline V gene encodes CDR1 MDHEN and CDR2 SYDVKM. The CDR3 totals 14 residues. In DNA, the CDR3 is TGTGCCGGCAGTTTAGAGAGGGGGCGTGAAAAACTGTTTTTT. As protein: CAGSLERGREKLFF.

In its sample, this clone was seen a few times. The chain couples TRBV18 to TRBJ1-1, with D possibly matching TRBD1 (6 bases). Per the germline V gene, CDR1 is KGHSH and CDR2 is LQKENI. The V end lost 3 bases, the J end lost 1 base, and 12 bases lay between the germline ends. The CDR3 extends over 15 amino acids. This chain's CDR3 is CASSPLVGQNTEAFF. In nucleotides, the CDR3 is TGTGCCAGCTCACCTCTCGTGGGACAGAACACTGAAGCTTTCTTT. Complete variable domain (other parts from reference TRBV18 and TRBJ1-1): NAGVMQNPRHLVRRRGQEARLRCSPMKGHSHVYWYRQLPEEGLKFMVYLQKENIIDESGMPKERFSAEFPKEGPSILRIQQVVRGDSAAYFCASSPLVGQNTEAFFGQGTRLTVV.

The chain carries TRBV5-6 and TRBJ2-7; 7 bases agree with TRBD1. Looked up from germline, CDR1 is SGHDT and CDR2 is YYEEEE. The V and J ends lost 4 bases and 2 bases, in that order; junction bases with no gene match: 9. The CDR3 has 15 amino acids. In DNA, the CDR3 is TGTGCCAGCAGCAGAGGACCGGGACAGACCTACGAGCAGTACTTC. It translates to CASSRGPGQTYEQYF.

V is TRBV7-2 and J is TRBJ2-5; 11 nucleotides line up with TRBD2. From germline, CDR1 is SGHTA and CDR2 FQGNSA. With V trimmed by 5 bases and J by 2 bases, 4 bases remained unmatched. There are 15 residues in the CDR3. The CDR3 loop reads CASSRRLAGQETQYF. CDR3 coding DNA: TGTGCCAGCAGCCGGAGACTAGCGGGACAAGAGACCCAGTACTTC.

CDR3 loop: CSVEGLADEQFF. In DNA, the CDR3 is TGCAGCGTTGAGGGACTAGCGGATGAGCAGTTCTTC. The V call is TRBV29-1, the J call TRBJ2-1, with 11 nucleotides matching TRBD2. The CDR3 has 12 residues. The J segment lost 8 bases and the V segment lost 3 bases, leaving 0 bases of the junction unmatched. CDR1 SQVTM and CDR2 ANQGSEA come from the germline V gene.

V gene TRBV6-6 combines with J gene TRBJ1-5, with D perhaps matching TRBD1 (5 bases). The V and J ends lost 2 bases and 4 bases respectively, with 12 bases between them. This CDR3 is built from 15 residues. The V gene's germline CDR1 is MNHNY and CDR2 SVGAGI (reference sequence). The CDR3 region has the DNA TGTGCCAGCAGTTACCTCGGGGGGGAAAATCAGCCCCAGCATTTT. Translated, it gives CASSYLGGENQPQHF.

This rearrangement joins TRBV14 to TRBJ1-1, with TRBD1 matching over 7 bases. CDR1 and CDR2 (germline): SGHDN, FVKESK. The V segment lost 0 bases and the J segment 4 bases; nucleotides outside the gene matches: 5. This CDR3 is 15 amino acids long. The chain's CDR3 is CASSQEYKGATEAFF. The DNA of the CDR3 is TGTGCCAGCAGCCAAGAGTATAAGGGGGCCACTGAAGCTTTCTTT.

This chain connects TRBV28 to TRBJ2-7; D unresolved. Looked up from germline, CDR1 is MDHEN and CDR2 is SYDVKM. CDR3 length: 12 amino acids. V gave up 5 bases and J gave up 3 bases, with 8 bases separating them. The CDR3 DNA follows: TGTGCCAGCAGTGCCCCGGGCTACGAGCAGTACTTC. Its protein is CASSAPGYEQYF.

The genes are TRBV5-6 and TRBJ1-5; 8 nucleotides align to TRBD1. V lost 7 bases and J lost 0; bases outside the gene matches: 6. Germline V gives CDR1 SGHDT, CDR2 YYEEEE. The length of the CDR3 is 15 residues. The CDR3 sequence: CASYRGADSNQPQHF. Written as DNA, the CDR3 is TGTGCCAGCTACAGGGGGGCCGATAGCAATCAGCCCCAGCATTTT. The full variable domain, its missing parts supplied by reference TRBV5-6 and TRBJ1-5, is DAGVTQSPTHLIKTRGQQVTLRCSPKSGHDTVSWYQQALGQGPQFIFQYYEEEERQRGNFPDRFSGHQFPNYSSELNVNALLLGDSALYLCASYRGADSNQPQHFGDGTRLSIL.

V and J are TRBV7-8 and TRBJ1-5; TRBD1 aligns across 8 bases. CDR1 and CDR2 from the germline V gene are SGHVS and FQNEAQ. The CDR3 consists of 14 residues. V lost 5 bases and J lost 2; bases outside the gene matches: 2. The CDR3 region has the DNA TGTGCCAGCAGCCTACAGGGGGGCAATCAGCCCCAGCATTTT. Protein product: CASSLQGGNQPQHF.

The chain links TRBV11-3 to TRBJ2-2; 9 bases map to TRBD2. The V and J ends lost 2 bases and 7 bases, in that order; junction bases with no gene match: 2. CDR1 is SGHNT and CDR2 is YENEEA in the germline V gene. The CDR3 covers 14 residues. Here the CDR3 DNA reads TGTGCCAGCAGCTTACCGCGGGAGGGCGGGGAGCTGTTTTTT. This encodes CASSLPREGGELFF.

The chain couples TRBV18 to TRBJ2-7; D is undetermined. The germline CDR1 and CDR2 sequences are KGHSH and LQKENI. V was trimmed by 6 bases and J by 0 bases, leaving 12 bases between them. The CDR3 is 14 amino acids. Here the CDR3 DNA reads TGTGCCAGCTCGCCCCGGGTGGACTCCTACGAGCAGTACTTC. Translation gives CASSPRVDSYEQYF.

V is TRBV9 and J is TRBJ2-1; 9 bases agree with TRBD2. From germline, CDR1 is SGDLS and CDR2 YYNGEE. With 2 bases clipped from V and 10 bases from J, the junction kept 10 bases outside the gene matches. The CDR3 totals 15 residues. CDR3 bases: TGTGCCAGCAGCGTGCGGGCTAGCGGGGAGGGAGAGCAGTTCTTC. This sequence encodes CASSVRASGEGEQFF. Full variable domain (outside the CDR3, taken from reference TRBV9 and TRBJ2-1): DSGVTQTPKHLITATGQRVTLRCSPRSGDLSVYWYQQSLDQGLQFLIQYYNGEERAKGNILERFSAQQFPDLHSELNLSSLELGDSALYFCASSVRASGEGEQFFGPGTRLTVL.

This chain connects TRBV18 to TRBJ2-2, with 10 bases identical to TRBD1. The CDR3 is 17 residues long. Trimming at V came to 6 bases and at J to 5 bases, leaving 12 bases not matched to a gene. The germline V gene has CDR1 KGHSH and CDR2 LQKENI. The CDR3 DNA is TGTGCCAGCTCTCAACTTATCCCGGGACAGGGGACCGGGGAGCTGTTTTTT. This codes for CASSQLIPGQGTGELFF.

This clone came up a few times. This rearrangement joins TRBV11-2 to TRBJ1-4, with 7 bases aligning to TRBD1. This CDR3 region has 15 residues. Germline V gene lookup returns CDR1 SGHAT and CDR2 FQNNGV. With 1 base clipped from V and 4 bases from J, the junction kept 3 bases outside the gene matches. The CDR3 loop reads CASSLGQGSNEKLFF. CDR3 DNA sequence: TGTGCCAGCAGCTTAGGACAGGGTAGTAATGAAAAACTGTTTTTT.

The V call is TRBV6-5, the J call TRBJ2-2; D remains unclear. V gave up 0 bases and J gave up 5 bases, with 10 bases separating them. Germline CDR1 is MNHEY and CDR2 is SVGAGI. CDR3 length equals 15 residues. As DNA, the CDR3 is TGTGCCAGCAGTTACTCGAACTACCAGACCGGGGAGCTGTTTTTT. It encodes CASSYSNYQTGELFF.